A single sample gave rise to the 17 T cell receptor beta chains below, sequenced in a study of cytomegalovirus exposure and HLA in healthy donors. Libraries were prepared by immunoSEQ multiplex PCR; TCRdb keeps only in-frame clonotypes and omits some of them. This table has tens of thousands of clones, more than 70% appearing once. Sequencing was carried out using PBMCs. These receptors all stem from a woman aged 18-35 years in good health and CMV-seronegative.

The CDR3 DNA reads TGTGCCAGCAGCCTCTTGACAGGGGGCTCTGGAAACACCATATATTTT. It yields the protein CASSLLTGGSGNTIYF. The V call is TRBV14, the J call TRBJ1-3, with 9 bases lining up with TRBD1. The germline CDR1 and CDR2 sequences are SGHDN and FVKESK. The length of the CDR3 is 16 residues. The junction had 4 bases not matched to a gene; V was cut back by 4 bases and J by 0 bases.

The V call is TRBV15, the J call TRBJ1-4; TRBD1 aligns across 7 bases. From germline, CDR1 is LNHNV and CDR2 YYDKDF (reference sequence). V was clipped by 1 base and J by 8 bases; unmatched bases: 13. The CDR3 is 17 amino acids. This CDR3 reads CATSRAGTVGGYEKLFF. In DNA form, the CDR3 reads TGTGCCACCAGCAGAGCCGGGACAGTCGGGGGATACGAAAAACTGTTTTTT. Filled out from reference TRBV15 and TRBJ1-4, the complete variable domain reads DAMVIQNPRYQVTQFGKPVTLSCSQTLNHNVMYWYQQKSSQAPKLLFHYYDKDFNNEADTPDNFQSRRPNTSFCFLDIRSPGLGDTAMYLCATSRAGTVGGYEKLFFGSGTQLSVL.

The chain is built from TRBV5-4 and TRBJ2-5; TRBD1 might be the D (6 bases). Trimming removed 3 bases from V and 5 bases from J, with 14 bases in between. The CDR3 totals 14 residues. Germline-derived CDR1 and CDR2 are SGHNT and YYREEE (reference sequence). The CDR3 here is CASSSSGAGETQYF. The CDR3 DNA is TGTGCCAGCAGCTCGTCAGGGGCTGGGGAGACCCAGTACTTC. Supplemented by reference TRBV5-4 and TRBJ2-5, the full variable domain reads ETGVTQSPTHLIKTRGQQVTLRCSSQSGHNTVSWYQQALGQGPQFIFQYYREEENGRGNFPPRFSGLQFPNYSSELNVNALELDDSALYLCASSSSGAGETQYFGPGTRLLVL.

A single count supports this clone. This chain links TRBV4-2 with TRBJ2-3; 8 positions match TRBD2. CDR1 is LGHNA and CDR2 is YNFKEQ in the germline V gene. The V segment lost 4 bases and the J segment 2 bases; nucleotides outside the gene matches: 8. The CDR3 contains 16 residues. In DNA, the CDR3 is TGTGCCAGCAGCCCCCTGGGTAGCGGGGTCACAGATACGCAGTATTTT. It encodes CASSPLGSGVTDTQYF.

This clone was seen only once. The V call is TRBV7-8, the J call TRBJ2-7; TRBD1 matches at 7 bases. This CDR3 has 15 amino acids. The trim removed 3 bases at V and 5 bases at J, leaving 10 bases unmatched. Germline CDR1 reads SGHVS; CDR2 reads FQNEAQ. The CDR3 loop is CASSFLKGASDEQYF. The CDR3 DNA is TGTGCCAGCAGCTTTCTAAAGGGGGCTTCGGACGAGCAGTACTTC.

This clone was picked up a small number of times. The chain is built from TRBV30 and TRBJ2-2; 9 positions match TRBD1. Germline lookup yields CDR1 GTSNPN and CDR2 SVGIG (reference sequence). Germline trimming cut 2 bases from V and 3 bases from J; bases unmatched to any gene: 7. The CDR3 is made up of 16 amino acids. The CDR3 region is CAWSRLRTGDTGELFF. DNA for the CDR3: TGTGCCTGGAGTAGGCTTAGGACAGGGGACACCGGGGAGCTGTTTTTT. Combining the CDR3 with reference TRBV30 and TRBJ2-2 gives the whole variable domain SQTIHQWPATLVQPVGSPLSLECTVEGTSNPNLYWYRQAAGRGLQLLFYSVGIGQISSEVPQNLSASRPQDRQFILSSKKLLLSDSGFYLCAWSRLRTGDTGELFFGEGSRLTVL.

The chain uses TRBV5-1 and TRBJ2-1; 11 nucleotides agree with TRBD1. After removal of 0 bases from V and 3 bases from J, the junction contained 5 bases not matched to a gene. Germline assignment: CDR1 SGHRS and CDR2 YFSETQ. The length of the CDR3 is 17 residues. CDR3 nucleotides: TGCGCCAGCAGCTTGGGTCGGGGACAGGGGGACTACAATGAGCAGTTCTTC. Translation: CASSLGRGQGDYNEQFF.

This clone has a single count. This sequence joins TRBV2 and TRBJ1-1, with 8 nucleotides matching TRBD1. V trimming: 6 bases; J trimming: 3 bases; junction bases outside the gene matches: 6. CDR3 length: 14 residues. Looked up from germline, CDR1 is SNHLY and CDR2 is FYNNEI. The CDR3 sequence: CASSSRGRDTEAFF. The CDR3 nucleotides read TGTGCCAGCAGCAGCAGGGGGCGGGACACTGAAGCTTTCTTT.

V gene TRBV30 combines with J gene TRBJ1-4; D unresolved. Germline V CDR1 and CDR2: GTSNPN, SVGIG (reference sequence). The CDR3 covers 13 residues. V was pared by 5 bases and J by 4 bases, with 11 bases between. The CDR3 DNA sequence: TGTGCCTGGCGGGTTTTAAGTAATGAAAAACTGTTTTTT. This translates into CAWRVLSNEKLFF.

This clone has only one observation. The rearrangement links TRBV19 to TRBJ2-5, with D unclear. Trimming removed 10 bases from V and 2 bases from J, with 20 bases in between. Per germline, CDR1 LNHDA and CDR2 SQIVND (reference sequence). This CDR3 contains 15 residues. For the CDR3, the DNA is TGTGCCACCTCCCAACAGACACAGAAACAAGAGACCCAGTACTTC. It encodes CATSQQTQKQETQYF.

This chain links TRBV20-1 with TRBJ2-5; D remains ambiguous. Per germline, CDR1 DFQATT and CDR2 SNEGSKA (reference sequence). CDR3 size: 10 residues. The ends were cut back, 3 bases at V and 5 bases at J, with 4 bases in the middle. CDR3 bases: TGCAGTGCTAGTAGCGAGACCCAGTACTTC. Amino acid sequence: CSASSETQYF.

The rearrangement links TRBV5-4 to TRBJ2-5; 11 nucleotides agree with TRBD2. The J segment lost 4 bases and the V segment lost 2 bases, leaving 7 bases of the junction unmatched. Per germline, CDR1 SGHNT and CDR2 YYREEE (reference sequence). The CDR3 length is 16 residues. This CDR3 reads CASSFNLAGGLETQYF. In DNA form, the CDR3 reads TGTGCCAGCAGCTTCAACCTAGCGGGGGGCTTAGAGACCCAGTACTTC.

The chain couples TRBV10-3 to TRBJ1-3; D not resolved. CDR3 length equals 14 residues. CDR1 is ENHRY and CDR2 is SYGVKD in the germline V gene. Trimming removed 2 bases at V and 0 bases at J, with 5 bases between. The CDR3 nucleotides read TGTGCCATCAGTGAGGGCAGCTCTGGAAACACCATATATTTT. Amino acid sequence: CAISEGSSGNTIYF.

V usage is TRBV2 and J usage is TRBJ2-5, with TRBD2 matching over 7 bases. The CDR3 is made up of 15 amino acids. With 0 bases clipped from V and 5 bases from J, the junction kept 6 bases outside the gene matches. Germline-derived CDR1 and CDR2 are SNHLY and FYNNEI. CDR3 bases: TGTGCCAGCAGTGAAGCGGGAGGGCGGTGGGAGACCCAGTACTTC. This gives the protein CASSEAGGRWETQYF.

The chain couples TRBV30 to TRBJ1-2; 7 bases fit TRBD1. The CDR3 extends over 14 amino acids. The V segment lost 1 base and the J segment 8 bases; nucleotides outside the gene matches: 10. The germline V gene encodes CDR1 GTSNPN and CDR2 SVGIG (reference sequence). The CDR3 region is CAWSGVGQLRGYTF. CDR3 sequence (DNA): TGTGCCTGGAGTGGAGTGGGACAGCTGAGGGGCTACACCTTC.

The V gene is TRBV9, the J gene TRBJ1-4; D is unclear. V was pared by 0 bases and J by 2 bases, with 5 bases between. The CDR3 has 14 amino acids. The germline V gene encodes CDR1 SGDLS and CDR2 YYNGEE. Here the CDR3 reads CASSVGATNEKLFF. The CDR3 nucleotides are TGTGCCAGCAGCGTAGGGGCCACTAATGAAAAACTGTTTTTT.

This rearrangement joins TRBV27 to TRBJ1-2; 9 bases fit TRBD1. The V and J ends lost 5 bases and 4 bases, in that order; junction bases with no gene match: 5. CDR1 is MNHEY and CDR2 is SMNVEV in the germline V gene (reference sequence). This CDR3 has 14 amino acids. CDR3 sequence (DNA): TGTGCCAGCAGTCCCCCGGGACAGGGCTATGGCTACACCTTC. Amino acid sequence: CASSPPGQGYGYTF.